This T cell receptor (beta chain) was observed in a study of CD8 T cells in Susac syndrome. cDNA came from roughly 0.53 to 1 ug RNA primed by random hexamers. Amplification of TCR beta CDR3 used immunoSEQ multiplex PCR across 54 Vbeta and 13 Jbeta. MiXCR, applied by TCRdb to the immunoSEQ multiplex PCR reads, yields one record per CDR3 protein. The repertoire holds fewer than 350,000 distinct CDR3 sequences, with about 90% as singletons. Looked up from germline, CDR1 is MNHEY and CDR2 is SMNVEV (reference sequence). The CDR3 totals 16 residues. Trimming at V came to 5 bases and at J to 5 bases, leaving 9 bases not matched to a gene. Sequencing of TCR beta was performed on blood CD8+ and CD4+ T cells. The multiple sclerosis controls were treatment-naive patients, and their relapsing-remitting disease was stable or active. Isolation of CD8+ and CD4+ T cells was performed negatively, whereas enrichment of TEMRA cells was done by FACS.

The receptor was derived from a human donor with multiple sclerosis. The rearrangement links TRBV27 to TRBJ1-4; 9 nucleotides agree with TRBD1. Sequencing input: CD4+ T cells from PBMCs. The CDR3 DNA reads TGTGCCAGCAGTCCGAATCCCGGGACAGGGAATGAAAAACTGTTTTTT. As protein: CASSPNPGTGNEKLFF.